The clone carrying this TCR beta chain was observed a single time. Its antigen is as yet unknown. For CDR3 and TCR beta VDJ profiling, genomic DNA was the template used. TCRdb called the reads again in MiXCR, with one record for every CDR3 protein. The data contain some 180,000 distinct CDR3 sequences, approximately 48% of them singletons. The entry originates in a study of CD8+CD57+ T cells in acquired aplastic anemia. On the study more broadly: Sorted CD4+ and CD8+ cells gave a mean 3.2 ug DNA, range roughly 0.19 to 27.4 ug.

The study, taken as a whole, reports: About 29 sequences, all CD8+ CDR3, were shared between patients and controls.

Selection for sequencing was limited to patients who had shown CD8+CD57+ cell expansion by flow cytometry. The CDR3 is 13 amino acids. Germline V gene sequence: CDR1 DFQATT, CDR2 SNEGSKA (reference sequence). V was clipped by 5 bases and J by 3 bases, with 13 bases between them. The TCR originated in a human donor with aplastic anemia. The chain couples TRBV20-1 to TRBJ2-5; TRBD1 might be the D (6 bases). Material for sequencing was sorted CD4+, CD8+, or CD8+CD57+ T cells (not recorded which) from PBMCs. CDR3 coding DNA: TGCAGTGCTGAGACAGGTATTGAAGAGACCCAGTACTTC. Translation gives CSAETGIEETQYF.